The 21 T cell receptor beta chains presented below share a single source sample, sequenced in a study of blood T cell repertoires in COVID-19. Clones were sequenced by immunoSEQ multiplex PCR, and TCRdb holds only the in-frame ones, with some missing. The sample yields 300,000 to 350,000 clones, more than 70% seen once. The sample was PBMCs or T cells enriched from blood (not recorded which). The receptors here all came from a woman in her twenties or thirties who had been exposed to COVID-19.

The J gene is TRBJ1-4, the V gene TRBV28; D ambiguous. The CDR3 covers 13 residues. Germline-derived CDR1 and CDR2 are MDHEN and SYDVKM. The CDR3 sequence: CAHSGLMPEKLFF. The CDR3, as DNA: TGTGCTCACAGCGGGTTGATGCCGGAAAAACTGTTTTTT. Together with reference TRBV28 and TRBJ1-4, the CDR3 gives the full variable domain: DVKVTQSSRYLVKRTGEKVFLECVQDMDHENMFWYRQDPGLGLRLIYFSYDVKMKEKGDIPEGYSVSREKKERFSLILESASTNQTSMYLCAHSGLMPEKLFFGSGTQLSVL.

The V gene is TRBV12-5, the J gene TRBJ1-5; D might be TRBD1 (5 bases). Germline assignment: CDR1 LGHNT and CDR2 FRNRAP. Trimming left V 0 bases short and J 7 bases short, with 13 bases between. The CDR3 is made up of 15 amino acids. The CDR3: CASGLVRGSNQPQHF. The CDR3 coding sequence is TGTGCTAGTGGTTTGGTAAGGGGATCCAACCAGCCCCAGCATTTT. The variable domain in full, with the rest retrieved from reference TRBV12-5 and TRBJ1-5, is DARVTQTPRHKVTEMGQEVTMRCQPILGHNTVFWYRQTMMQGLELLAYFRNRAPLDDSGMPKDRFSAEMPDATLATLKIQPSEPRDSAVYFCASGLVRGSNQPQHFGDGTRLSIL.

The chain employs TRBV19 and TRBJ1-5; 9 nucleotides align to TRBD1. Germline V gene sequence: CDR1 LNHDA, CDR2 SQIVND (reference sequence). V dropped 6 bases and J dropped 6; count of bases not matched to a gene: 6. The CDR3 loop spans 14 amino acids. The CDR3 loop is CASSAGTGPQPQHF. The CDR3 nucleotides read TGTGCCAGTAGCGCCGGGACAGGGCCTCAGCCCCAGCATTTT.

This chain links TRBV30 with TRBJ2-7, with D possibly matching TRBD1 (6 bases). V lost 0 bases and J 9 bases, leaving 18 bases between the germline ends. The CDR3 runs to 14 residues. The V gene's germline CDR1 is GTSNPN and CDR2 SVGIG (reference sequence). The CDR3 loop reads CAWSVRLGAHGQYF. DNA for the CDR3: TGTGCCTGGAGTGTACGGTTGGGGGCTCACGGGCAGTACTTC.

The chain recombines TRBV19 with TRBJ1-4; 7 nucleotides match TRBD1. CDR1 LNHDA and CDR2 SQIVND come from the germline V gene (reference sequence). Trimming cost V 6 bases and J 8 bases; bases outside gene matches: 9. The CDR3 is 14 residues long. For the CDR3, the DNA is TGTGCCAGTAGCCTCCAGGGGGGCGACGAAAAACTGTTTTTT. Encoded protein: CASSLQGGDEKLFF.

The rearrangement links TRBV5-1 to TRBJ2-2, with D perhaps TRBD2 (5 bases). The CDR3 has 13 residues. Germline V gives CDR1 SGHRS, CDR2 YFSETQ. Trimming stripped 0 bases from V and 6 bases from J, with 6 bases between. CDR3 sequence (DNA): TGCGCCAGCAGCTTGGAACTAGCCGGGGAGCTGTTTTTT. Its protein product is CASSLELAGELFF.

CDR3 sequence reads: CSAAGRYEQFF. The CDR3 DNA reads as TGCAGTGCGGCCGGGAGGTATGAGCAGTTCTTC. The genes are TRBV20-1 and TRBJ2-1; 7 bases are a match to TRBD2. Germline trimming cut 6 bases from V and 8 bases from J; bases unmatched to any gene: 4. Per germline, CDR1 DFQATT and CDR2 SNEGSKA (reference sequence). This CDR3 has 11 amino acids.

The chain links TRBV6-1 to TRBJ2-1; a weak D match, TRBD1 (6 bases). Trimming removed 4 bases at V and 5 bases at J, with 15 bases between. The length of the CDR3 is 15 residues. Germline values: CDR1 MNHNS, CDR2 SASEGT. The CDR3 sequence: CASSGAGTPDNEQFF. CDR3 sequence (DNA): TGTGCCAGCAGTGGAGCCGGGACACCCGACAATGAGCAGTTCTTC.

This clone occurred a few times. The genes are TRBV2 and TRBJ2-7, with 15 bases aligning to TRBD2. CDR3 length: 17 residues. Germline V CDR1 and CDR2: SNHLY, FYNNEI. With V trimmed by 0 bases and J by 6 bases, 6 bases remained unmatched. The CDR3 protein is CASSEAWGLAGGSEQYF. DNA for the CDR3: TGTGCCAGCAGTGAAGCTTGGGGACTAGCGGGAGGCAGCGAGCAGTACTTC.

J is TRBJ1-5 and V is TRBV6-7; TRBD1 agrees at 10 bases. TRBV6-7 is placed among ORFs of uncertain function. V dropped 5 bases and J dropped 3; count of bases not matched to a gene: 13. This CDR3 has 18 residues. DNA of the CDR3: TGTGCCAGCAGTAGCGGACAGGGGGAGGGCTATAACAATCAGCCCCAGCATTTT. As protein: CASSSGQGEGYNNQPQHF.

The chain employs TRBV6-5 and TRBJ1-2, with 7 bases fitting TRBD1. J gave up 4 bases and V 6 bases, and 5 bases lay outside the gene matches. Germline V lookup: CDR1 MNHEY, CDR2 SVGAGI. The CDR3 runs 13 residues. In DNA, the CDR3 is TGTGCCAGCAGGACAGGGCCAGTCTATGGCTACACCTTC. It codes for CASRTGPVYGYTF.

The chain uses TRBV13 and TRBJ2-5; weak D call: TRBD2 (6 bases). Trimming removed 1 base at V and 3 bases at J, with 21 bases between. Germline V gene sequence: CDR1 PRHDT, CDR2 FYEKMQ (reference sequence). The CDR3 length is 18 residues. CDR3 in amino acids: CASSLDGEGGQGEETQYF. The CDR3 region has the DNA TGTGCCAGCAGCTTAGATGGAGAAGGAGGGCAGGGTGAAGAGACCCAGTACTTC. The full variable domain, completed using reference TRBV13 and TRBJ2-5, is AAGVIQSPRHLIKEKRETATLKCYPIPRHDTVYWYQQGPGQDPQFLISFYEKMQSDKGSIPDRFSAQQFSDYHSELNMSSLELGDSALYFCASSLDGEGGQGEETQYFGPGTRLLVL.

This chain joins TRBV5-1 and TRBJ1-5; D not resolved. The CDR3 consists of 13 residues. Trimming pared 4 bases from V and 0 bases from J, leaving 5 bases between. Germline CDR1 is SGHRS and CDR2 is YFSETQ. The CDR3 reads CASSEYSNQPQHF. CDR3 DNA: TGCGCCAGCAGCGAGTATAGCAATCAGCCCCAGCATTTT.

The rearrangement uses TRBV5-1 and TRBJ1-4; no firm D call. The CDR3 covers 15 residues. Trimming cost V 0 bases and J 0 bases, with 6 bases left between them. Germline V gene sequence: CDR1 SGHRS, CDR2 YFSETQ. The chain's CDR3 is CASSLATATNEKLFF. In nucleotides, the CDR3 is TGCGCCAGCAGCTTGGCTACAGCAACTAATGAAAAACTGTTTTTT.

The genes are TRBV9 and TRBJ2-7, with TRBD2 matching 11 bases. V shed 4 bases, J shed 5 bases, and the junction held 8 bases outside the gene matches. This CDR3 is built from 15 residues. Looked up from germline, CDR1 is SGDLS and CDR2 is YYNGEE. The CDR3 loop is CASSLSGRASDEQYF. Here the CDR3 DNA reads TGTGCCAGCAGCCTTAGCGGGAGGGCCTCTGACGAGCAGTACTTC.

The J gene is TRBJ2-6, the V gene TRBV9, with D maybe TRBD1 (7 bases). Trimming left V 3 bases short and J 0 bases short, with 13 bases between. Germline CDR1 reads SGDLS; CDR2 reads YYNGEE. The CDR3 sequence is 17 residues long. The CDR3 reads CASSEGGQVSGANVLTF. In DNA, the CDR3 is TGTGCCAGCAGCGAGGGAGGACAGGTCTCTGGGGCCAACGTCCTGACTTTC.

This clone was seen just once. This sample also contains other DNA sequences that code for the same CDR3. V usage is TRBV3-1 (or the pseudogene TRBV3-2) and J usage is TRBJ2-5; D ambiguous. V was clipped by 1 base and J by 4 bases, with 4 bases between them. This CDR3 region has 12 residues. CDR1 is LGHDT, CDR2 YNNKEL, per germline (reference sequence). The CDR3 coding sequence is TGTGCCAGCAGCCAAGCCCGAGAGACCCAGTACTTC. This gives the protein CASSQARETQYF.

This clone came up a few times. The chain couples TRBV19 to TRBJ1-2; the D is unclear. The CDR3 runs 13 residues. CDR1 is LNHDA, CDR2 SQIVND, per germline (reference sequence). Trimming removed 8 bases at V and 4 bases at J, with 14 bases between. The CDR3 spells CASGGLGSYGYTF. The DNA of the CDR3 is TGTGCCAGTGGAGGTCTTGGGAGCTATGGCTACACCTTC.

The chain combines TRBV18 with TRBJ2-1; perhaps TRBD1 as D (5 bases). The CDR3 is 13 residues long. The V gene lost 1 base and the J gene lost 8 bases, with 9 bases spanning the gap. Germline assignment: CDR1 KGHSH and CDR2 LQKENI. Here the CDR3 reads CASSPRGADEQFF. The CDR3 DNA reads as TGTGCCAGCTCACCACGTGGGGCCGATGAGCAGTTCTTC.

The chain links TRBV3-1 (or the pseudogene TRBV3-2) to TRBJ2-7; 7 bases align to TRBD2. Trimming at V came to 1 base and at J to 1 base, leaving 7 bases not matched to a gene. Per germline, CDR1 LGHDT and CDR2 YNNKEL (reference sequence). This CDR3 has 16 amino acids. The CDR3 sequence: CASSQASGGRSYEQYF. The CDR3 DNA reads as TGTGCCAGCAGCCAAGCGTCGGGGGGAAGGTCCTACGAGCAGTACTTC.

This chain uses TRBV28 with TRBJ1-2; unclear D gene. Germline loops: CDR1 MDHEN, CDR2 SYDVKM. The CDR3 has 14 residues. Trimming took 8 bases from V and 0 from J, leaving 13 bases between them. The CDR3 is CASLRDTSNYGYTF. As DNA, the CDR3 is TGTGCCAGCCTCCGAGACACCTCTAACTATGGCTACACCTTC.